A single sample gave rise to the 5 T cell receptor beta chains below, sequenced in a study of cytomegalovirus exposure and HLA in healthy donors. A multiplex PCR was run with 60 Vbeta primers and 13 Jbeta primers. Data came from immunoSEQ multiplex PCR; TCRdb stores just in-frame clones and leaves some out. The repertoire holds roughly 200,000 clones, with approximately 77% as singletons. The sample comprised PBMCs. The receptors derive from a middle-aged man in good health and CMV-seropositive.

This clone was observed a single time. The V and J genes are TRBV7-2 and TRBJ1-3; a weak D match, TRBD1 (5 bases). The CDR3 length is 15 residues. Germline CDR1 SGHTA, CDR2 FQGNSA. Trimming left V 2 bases short and J 0 bases short, with 8 bases between. This CDR3 is CASSLPRDSGNTIYF. The CDR3 DNA follows: TGTGCCAGCAGCTTACCCAGGGACTCTGGAAACACCATATATTTT.

In regard to this clone: One end of the junction is discordant with germline, which a read error may explain. The chain has TRBV27 and TRBJ1-2; D perhaps matches TRBD1 (6 bases). The germline gives CDR1 MNHEY, CDR2 SMNVEV (reference sequence). The CDR3 length is 15 residues. The CDR3 here is CASSSRGAANYGYPF. The CDR3 nucleotides are TGTGCCAGCAGTTCGCGGGGGGCGGCTAACTATGGCTACCCCTTC.

V and J are TRBV5-4 and TRBJ2-7; tentative D call: TRBD1 (5 bases). Germline V gene sequence: CDR1 SGHNT, CDR2 YYREEE (reference sequence). Trimming removed 4 bases from V and 2 bases from J, with 16 bases in between. The CDR3 has 15 amino acids. CDR3 residues: CASSPATGFPYEQYF. The CDR3 DNA sequence: TGTGCCAGCAGCCCCGCCACAGGTTTCCCCTACGAGCAGTACTTC.

The rearrangement links TRBV7-9 to TRBJ2-3, with a tentative D call TRBD2 (6 bases). CDR1 and CDR2 from the germline V gene are SEHNR and FQNEAQ (reference sequence). CDR3 size: 16 residues. V dropped 1 base and J dropped 4 bases, with 15 bases sitting between them. The CDR3 loop is CASSLVDSGGADTQYF. The CDR3 coding sequence is TGTGCCAGCAGCTTAGTCGACAGCGGAGGGGCAGATACGCAGTATTTT.

Here the CDR3 DNA reads TGTGCCAGCAGCTATCCTAGAGGCCCAGATACGCAGTATTTT. Amino acid sequence: CASSYPRGPDTQYF. The V gene is TRBV7-2, the J gene TRBJ2-3; D unresolved. The CDR3 length is 14 residues. Trimming removed 4 bases at V and 4 bases at J, with 12 bases between. CDR1 and CDR2 (germline): SGHTA, FQGNSA.